Shown below are 27 T cell receptor beta chains from a single sample sequenced in a study of cytotoxic CD8 clonotypes in ibrutinib-treated CLL. Method: immunoSEQ multiplex PCR; TCRdb's copy keeps in-frame clones and lacks some. The sample lists 200,000 to 250,000 clones, more than 70% seen once, with approximately 10% in the top ten. The sequences come from PBMCs, collected after 12 months of ibrutinib treatment. These receptors all stem from a human donor with chronic lymphocytic leukemia.

The rearrangement uses TRBV7-8 and TRBJ1-1; 7 bases are shared with TRBD1. The CDR3 totals 13 residues. CDR1 and CDR2 (germline): SGHVS, FQNEAQ. The J segment lost 4 bases and the V segment lost 3 bases, leaving 2 bases of the junction unmatched. The CDR3 loop is CASSFQGGTEAFF. CDR3 coding DNA: TGTGCCAGCAGCTTTCAGGGGGGCACTGAAGCTTTCTTT.

The CDR3 coding sequence is TGTGCCAGCAGCCAAATGTGGGAGGGCTATGGCTACACCTTC. Translating gives CASSQMWEGYGYTF. The chain combines TRBV14 with TRBJ1-2, with D unresolved. V was trimmed by 2 bases and J by 4 bases, leaving 11 bases between them. CDR3 length: 14 residues. Germline CDR1 is SGHDN and CDR2 is FVKESK.

This chain uses TRBV25-1 with TRBJ1-5; D ambiguous. This CDR3 is built from 13 residues. Trimming shortened V by 1 base and J by 2 bases, and 3 bases separated the two germline ends. Germline assignment: CDR1 MGHDK and CDR2 SYGVNS. The chain's CDR3 is CASSELGNQPQHF. The CDR3 coding sequence is TGTGCCAGCAGTGAATTGGGCAATCAGCCCCAGCATTTT.

This chain links TRBV9 with TRBJ2-3; no firm D call. The germline V gene encodes CDR1 SGDLS and CDR2 YYNGEE. The CDR3 sequence is 13 residues long. V lost 0 bases to trimming and J lost 4 bases, with 6 bases between them. CDR3 sequence (DNA): TGTGCCAGCAGCGTAGATCATCCAGATACGCAGTATTTT. This encodes CASSVDHPDTQYF.

The gene calls are TRBV7-9 and TRBJ2-7; D is possibly TRBD2 (7 bases). CDR3 length equals 16 residues. CDR1 and CDR2 (germline): SEHNR, FQNEAQ (reference sequence). Deletions cut 5 bases from V and 2 bases from J, with 19 bases between. CDR3 bases: TGTGCCAGCAGCCCGACCTCCGGGGGGCTTACCTACGAGCAGTACTTC. This translates into CASSPTSGGLTYEQYF. Supplemented by reference TRBV7-9 and TRBJ2-7, the full variable domain reads DTGVSQNPRHKITKRGQNVTFRCDPISEHNRLYWYRQTLGQGPEFLTYFQNEAQLEKSRLLSDRFSAERPKGSFSTLEIQRTEQGDSAMYLCASSPTSGGLTYEQYFGPGTRLTVT.

This clone has just a few counts. J is TRBJ1-6 and V is TRBV27; no firm D call. Per germline, CDR1 MNHEY and CDR2 SMNVEV (reference sequence). With 0 bases removed from V and 7 bases from J, the gap between germline ends came to 10 bases. CDR3 length equals 15 residues. This CDR3 is CASSLSRWGNSPLHF. In DNA, the CDR3 is TGTGCCAGCAGTTTATCCCGGTGGGGAAATTCACCCCTCCACTTT.

This sequence joins TRBV28 and TRBJ1-5; maybe TRBD1 (5 bases). This CDR3 region has 14 residues. V lost 5 bases, J lost 4 bases, and 12 bases lay in between. Germline V lookup: CDR1 MDHEN, CDR2 SYDVKM. The CDR3, as DNA: TGTGCCAGCAGTGTCGGGACGGTTAATCAGCCCCAGCATTTT. Its translation is CASSVGTVNQPQHF.

CDR3 in amino acids: CASSFGTGDYSGNTIYF. CDR3 nucleotides: TGCGCCAGCAGCTTCGGGACAGGGGATTACTCTGGAAACACCATATATTTT. The chain links TRBV5-1 to TRBJ1-3; TRBD1 aligns across 10 bases. The CDR3 is made up of 17 amino acids. V dropped 2 bases and J dropped 0; count of bases not matched to a gene: 5. The V gene's germline CDR1 is SGHRS and CDR2 YFSETQ.

This clone qualifies as medium-sized. The DNA of the CDR3 is TGTGCCAGCAGTGACGGGACAGGGGGCACTGAAGCTTTCTTT. Protein: CASSDGTGGTEAFF. This chain uses TRBV6-4 with TRBJ1-1; TRBD1 aligns across 11 bases. Germline lookup yields CDR1 MRHNA and CDR2 SNTAGT. The CDR3 spans 14 residues. Trimming removed 2 bases from V and 4 bases from J; junction bases left unmatched: 0.

This clone was found once. The gene calls are TRBV5-4 and TRBJ1-1, with D possibly being TRBD1 (5 bases). The CDR3 contains 15 residues. Germline V gene data show CDR1 as SGHNT and CDR2 as YYREEE (reference sequence). Trimming removed 4 bases from V and 3 bases from J, with 16 bases in between. As DNA, the CDR3 is TGTGCCAGCAGCGGGGGGACCCGCTGGGACACTGAAGCTTTCTTT. Its protein is CASSGGTRWDTEAFF.

The chain recombines TRBV30 with TRBJ2-7, with TRBD1 as a possible D gene (5 bases). The V end was cut by 2 bases, the J end by 6 bases, with 11 bases between. The germline V gene encodes CDR1 GTSNPN and CDR2 SVGIG (reference sequence). The length of the CDR3 is 12 residues. The CDR3 DNA is TGTGCCTGGAGTCCTCAGGGCTCCGAGCAGTACTTC. Encoded protein: CAWSPQGSEQYF.

This clone was observed a few times. The chain combines TRBV7-2 with TRBJ1-1; no firm D call. V was cut by 1 base and J by 1 base, with 4 bases left in between. Germline V gene data show CDR1 as SGHTA and CDR2 as FQGNSA. This CDR3 has 13 amino acids. CDR3: CASSLVQNTEAFF. The CDR3 DNA reads TGTGCCAGCAGCTTAGTACAGAACACTGAAGCTTTCTTT.

The sample holds one count of this clone. The chain employs TRBV2 and TRBJ2-1, with D unresolved. The V end lost 8 bases, the J end lost 4 bases, and 18 bases lay between the germline ends. The germline gives CDR1 SNHLY, CDR2 FYNNEI. The CDR3 sequence is 15 residues long. CDR3 DNA sequence: TGTGCCAGCCGGTTCGCAGCGTTCATTTACAATGAGCAGTTCTTC. Translated: CASRFAAFIYNEQFF.

The chain is built from TRBV19 and TRBJ2-1, with 8 bases lining up with TRBD2. From germline, CDR1 is LNHDA and CDR2 SQIVND (reference sequence). Trimming removed 4 bases from V and 4 bases from J; junction bases left unmatched: 6. The CDR3 extends over 15 amino acids. The CDR3 region has the DNA TGTGCCAGTAGTACCTCTAGCGGGTCATACAATGAGCAGTTCTTC. It specifies CASSTSSGSYNEQFF. The variable domain in full, with the rest retrieved from reference TRBV19 and TRBJ2-1, is DGGITQSPKYLFRKEGQNVTLSCEQNLNHDAMYWYRQDPGQGLRLIYYSQIVNDFQKGDIAEGYSVSREKKESFPLTVTSAQKNPTAFYLCASSTSSGSYNEQFFGPGTRLTVL.

This sequence joins TRBV10-3 and TRBJ2-3; TRBD2 might be the D (5 bases). Germline V CDR1 and CDR2: ENHRY, SYGVKD. This CDR3 spans 13 amino acids. V dropped 8 bases and J dropped 0 bases, with 9 bases sitting between them. The chain's CDR3 is CAIGLASTDTQYF. CDR3 DNA: TGTGCCATCGGGCTAGCCAGCACAGATACGCAGTATTTT.

The chain links TRBV27 to TRBJ2-7; TRBD2 is a possible D gene (6 bases). Trimming took off 7 bases at V and 3 bases at J, with 16 bases between the two ends. Germline V gene lookup returns CDR1 MNHEY and CDR2 SMNVEV (reference sequence). The CDR3 loop spans 14 amino acids. CDR3 sequence reads: CASKLLGGNYEQYF. The CDR3 DNA sequence: TGTGCCAGCAAACTTTTGGGGGGAAACTACGAGCAGTACTTC.

This clone was counted a single time. This chain joins TRBV6-5 and TRBJ1-2; D not certain. The germline gives CDR1 MNHEY, CDR2 SVGAGI. Between the trimmed V and J ends, which lost 3 bases and 4 bases, there was a span of 15 bases. The CDR3 has 15 residues. In DNA, the CDR3 is TGTGCCAGCAGTTATGCTTCTTCAAAGGGCTATGGCTACACCTTC. Translated, it gives CASSYASSKGYGYTF.

This clone has a single count. The chain couples TRBV5-1 to TRBJ2-3; possible D gene TRBD2, 6 bases. There are 15 residues in the CDR3. The V end was cut by 0 bases, the J end by 2 bases, with 10 bases between. The germline gives CDR1 SGHRS, CDR2 YFSETQ. Here the CDR3 DNA reads TGCGCCAGCAGCTTGGGGGACTGGCCCACAGATACGCAGTATTTT. Translation: CASSLGDWPTDTQYF.

V gene TRBV6-5 combines with J gene TRBJ2-1; D not resolved. CDR1 is MNHEY and CDR2 is SVGAGI in the germline V gene. The CDR3 is 14 amino acids. Trimming took 6 bases from V and 1 from J, leaving 10 bases between them. The CDR3 region has the DNA TGTGCCAGCAGCCCCGACGCTTCCTACAATGAGCAGTTCTTC. Encoded protein: CASSPDASYNEQFF.

The V and J genes are TRBV5-4 and TRBJ2-2; possible D gene TRBD2, 5 bases. Germline V gene data show CDR1 as SGHNT and CDR2 as YYREEE (reference sequence). V was pared by 0 bases and J by 5 bases, with 8 bases between. There are 14 residues in the CDR3. CDR3 in amino acids: CASSLVGGTGELFF. The CDR3 nucleotides read TGTGCCAGCAGCTTGGTAGGCGGGACCGGGGAGCTGTTTTTT.

This clone came up a few times. V gene TRBV9 combines with J gene TRBJ1-5, with D possibly being TRBD1 (6 bases). The germline gives CDR1 SGDLS, CDR2 YYNGEE. The CDR3 covers 14 residues. Trimming took 0 bases from V and 5 from J, leaving 9 bases between them. The CDR3 DNA reads TGTGCCAGCAGCGTAGATAGGGGGGATCAGCCCCAGCATTTT. Protein product: CASSVDRGDQPQHF.

The V gene is TRBV2, the J gene TRBJ2-7; 8 bases are shared with TRBD1. Germline lookup yields CDR1 SNHLY and CDR2 FYNNEI. With 6 bases clipped from V and 3 bases from J, the junction kept 7 bases outside the gene matches. The CDR3 loop spans 14 amino acids. CDR3 nucleotide sequence: TGTGCCAGCAGACCCGGGACAGGAAACTACGAGCAGTACTTC. This sequence encodes CASRPGTGNYEQYF.

The genes are TRBV28 and TRBJ1-1; unclear D gene. The CDR3 length is 12 residues. Germline V gene lookup returns CDR1 MDHEN and CDR2 SYDVKM. V was pared by 7 bases and J by 4 bases, with 10 bases between. This CDR3 is CASTIAATEAFF. As DNA, the CDR3 is TGTGCCAGCACCATCGCGGCCACTGAAGCTTTCTTT.

This clone was observed a handful of times. The genes are TRBV11-2 and TRBJ2-5, with TRBD2 matching over 7 bases. The CDR3 spans 16 residues. J gave up 2 bases and V 1 base, and 7 bases lay outside the gene matches. CDR1 SGHAT and CDR2 FQNNGV come from the germline V gene. DNA for the CDR3: TGTGCCAGCAGCTTAGCTCCGCTAGCGGCACAAGAGACCCAGTACTTC. Amino acid sequence: CASSLAPLAAQETQYF.

V and J are TRBV7-2 and TRBJ2-7; 7 nucleotides align to TRBD2. Unmatched junction bases numbered 5, after V lost 2 bases and J lost 1 base. Germline V lookup: CDR1 SGHTA, CDR2 FQGNSA. The CDR3 runs 15 residues. The CDR3 coding sequence is TGTGCCAGCAGCTTAAACTCGGGGGGTTCCTACGAGCAGTACTTC. It yields the protein CASSLNSGGSYEQYF.

This sequence joins TRBV27 and TRBJ2-1; TRBD2 matches at 7 bases. The V gene end was trimmed by 2 bases and the J gene end by 9 bases; junction bases not matched to a gene: 4. The germline V gene encodes CDR1 MNHEY and CDR2 SMNVEV (reference sequence). There are 13 residues in the CDR3. The CDR3 DNA is TGTGCCAGCAGTTTAGCGGGAGTTTCTGAGCAGTTCTTC. This sequence encodes CASSLAGVSEQFF.

The V call is TRBV6-1, the J call TRBJ1-1; the match to TRBD1 covers 7 bases. The CDR3 has 15 amino acids. CDR1 and CDR2 from the germline V gene are MNHNS and SASEGT. Germline trimming cut 4 bases from V and 0 bases from J; bases unmatched to any gene: 5. CDR3 residues: CASSAEGALNTEAFF. Written as DNA, the CDR3 is TGTGCCAGCAGTGCAGAGGGGGCTTTGAACACTGAAGCTTTCTTT.